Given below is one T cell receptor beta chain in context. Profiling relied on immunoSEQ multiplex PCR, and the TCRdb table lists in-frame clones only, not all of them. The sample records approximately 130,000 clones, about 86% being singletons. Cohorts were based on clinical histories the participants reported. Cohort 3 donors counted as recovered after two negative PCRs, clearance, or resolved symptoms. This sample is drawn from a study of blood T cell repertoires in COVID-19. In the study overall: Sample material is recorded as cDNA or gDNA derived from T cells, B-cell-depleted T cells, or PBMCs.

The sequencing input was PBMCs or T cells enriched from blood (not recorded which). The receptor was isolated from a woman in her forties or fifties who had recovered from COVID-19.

The DNA of the CDR3 is TGCGCCAGCAGCCAAGATCGAGGGTGGAGATATGGCTACACCTTC. Encoded protein: CASSQDRGWRYGYTF. The V and J genes are TRBV4-1 and TRBJ1-2; D call uncertain. Germline values: CDR1 MGHRA, CDR2 YSYEKL. The CDR3 sequence is 15 residues long. V lost 0 bases and J lost 5, with 13 bases in between.